A selection of T cell receptor beta chains follows, all from one sample in a study of human T cells and chemical hapten exposure. TCRdb reprocessed the RACE reads with MiXCR, giving one entry per CDR3 protein. The sample yields around 50,000 distinct CDR3 sequences, about 10% seen once. The sequenced sample was whole blood, obtained in connection with sensitization to the hapten diphenylcyclopropenone (DPC). These TCRs come from a woman aged 45-60 years with alopecia areata. Some clones in this sample may be carry-over from other donors' samples. Both conserved end residues are part of each CDR3. The D gene is left open where the match is weak. Rows give clone size only sometimes, using once, few, many, or a class for an expanded clone.

d_gene	abundance	v_gene	len	j_gene	CDR3aa	CDR3nt
TRBD1	few	TRBV20-1	13	TRBJ2-1	CSVEDRGRNEQFF	TGCAGTGTCGAGGACAGGGGGCGGAATGAGCAGTTCTTC
.	few	TRBV2	13	TRBJ1-5	CASKEISNQPQHF	TGTGCCAGCAAGGAGATAAGCAATCAGCCCCAGCATTTT
.	few	TRBV28	12	TRBJ2-7	CASSLGAYEQYF	TGTGCCAGCAGCTTAGGAGCCTACGAGCAGTACTTC
.	.	TRBV5-5	14	TRBJ1-5	CASSLGGKNQPQHF	TGTGCCAGCAGCTTGGGGGGGAAGAATCAGCCCCAGCATTTT
.	many	TRBV20-1	17	TRBJ2-2	CSARPAHKPTNTGELFF	TGCAGTGCCCGCCCCGCACATAAGCCTACGAACACCGGGGAGCTGTTTTTT
TRBD2	.	TRBV7-8	16	TRBJ2-1	CASSLEAGASYNEQFF	TGTGCCAGCAGCTTAGAGGCGGGAGCGTCCTACAATGAGCAGTTCTTC
.	many	TRBV6-6	11	TRBJ1-1	CASSRDSEAFF	TGTGCCAGCAGCCGAGACAGTGAAGCTTTCTTT
.	many	TRBV12-3/TRBV12-4	15	TRBJ1-3	CASSFAAGSGNTIYF	TGTGCCAGCAGTTTTGCCGCTGGGTCTGGAAACACCATATATTTT
.	many	TRBV6-5	12	TRBJ2-7	CASSQVRHEQYF	TGTGCCAGCAGCCAGGTCCGGCACGAGCAGTACTTC
.	few	TRBV7-8	15	TRBJ2-7	CASSSEPGQNYEQYF	TGTGCCAGCAGCTCAGAACCCGGACAGAACTACGAGCAGTACTTC
.	many	TRBV28	12	TRBJ1-1	CAIKRSASEAFF	TGTGCCATTAAGAGATCCGCAAGTGAAGCTTTCTTT
.	few	TRBV27	15	TRBJ2-2	CASSLVQGVAGELFF	TGTGCCAGCAGTTTAGTACAGGGAGTGGCCGGGGAGCTGTTTTTT
TRBD1	few	TRBV4-2	16	TRBJ1-4	CASSQSQGRTNEKLFF	TGTGCCAGCAGCCAATCACAGGGGAGGACTAATGAAAAACTGTTTTTT
.	.	TRBV3-2	13	TRBJ1-1	CASSQDWWTEAFF	TGTGCCAGCAGCCAAGATTGGTGGACTGAAGCTTTCTTT
.	.	TRBV5-1	13	TRBJ2-1	CASSLGAGNEQFF	TGCGCCAGCAGCTTGGGGGCAGGGAATGAGCAGTTCTTC
TRBD1	many	TRBV18	16	TRBJ1-2	CASSLSGTGSNYGYTF	TGTGCCAGCTCACTGTCCGGGACAGGGTCCAACTATGGCTACACCTTC
.	few	TRBV27	12	TRBJ1-5	CASSTSGQPQHF	TGTGCCAGCTCCACTTCGGGTCAGCCCCAGCATTTT
.	few	TRBV7-9	15	TRBJ2-5	CASSSVRGVRETQYF	TGTGCCAGCAGCTCCGTGCGTGGGGTTCGGGAGACCCAGTACTTC
.	medium-sized	TRBV29-1	13	TRBJ1-2	CSVEEGLLDGYTF	TGCAGCGTTGAAGAGGGTCTGCTTGATGGCTACACCTTC
TRBD2	many	TRBV7-9	16	TRBJ2-5	CASSVGLADEGETQYF	TGTGCCAGCAGCGTGGGACTAGCGGACGAGGGAGAGACCCAGTACTTC
.	few	TRBV28	15	TRBJ2-2	CASSRTRTNTGELFF	TGTGCCAGCAGCCGGACACGAACGAACACCGGGGAGCTGTTTTTT
TRBD1	.	TRBV7-2	16	TRBJ2-2	CASSRSGTGATGELFF	TGTGCCAGCAGCCGATCCGGGACAGGGGCCACCGGGGAGCTGTTTTTT
.	.	TRBV5-1	13	TRBJ2-7	CASSLEADSIQYF	TGCGCCAGCAGCTTGGAGGCGGACTCTATCCAGTACTTC
.	few	TRBV28	14	TRBJ1-5	CASSLAGLLQPQHF	TGTGCCAGCAGTTTAGCGGGTTTGTTACAGCCCCAGCATTTT
TRBD1	few	TRBV3-1	15	TRBJ1-6	CASSQGDRGGSPLHF	TGTGCCAGCAGCCAAGGTGACAGGGGGGGTTCACCCCTCCACTTT
.	few	TRBV7-9	13	TRBJ2-2	CASSFDGAGELFF	TGTGCCAGCAGCTTCGACGGAGCCGGGGAGCTGTTTTTT
TRBD2	many	TRBV6-5	15	TRBJ2-3	CASSLLAGLADTQYF	TGTGCCAGCAGTTTACTAGCGGGGTTAGCAGATACGCAGTATTTT
TRBD1	few	TRBV2	13	TRBJ2-7	CASSEGQVREQYF	TGTGCCAGCAGTGAGGGACAGGTACGGGAGCAGTACTTC
.	many	TRBV29-1	13	TRBJ1-3	CSVRIHSGNTIYF	TGCAGCGTTCGTATACACTCTGGAAACACCATATATTTT
TRBD2	.	TRBV6-4	15	TRBJ2-1	CASSAGASGSDEQFF	TGTGCCAGCAGTGCGGGGGCTAGCGGGAGCGATGAGCAGTTCTTC
.	.	TRBV4-2	13	TRBJ1-3	CASSQDSQNTIYF	TGTGCCAGCAGCCAGGACAGCCAAAACACCATATATTTT
TRBD1	few	TRBV7-9	12	TRBJ1-6	CASSSRTGPLHF	TGTGCCAGCAGCAGCCGGACAGGTCCCCTCCACTTT
TRBD1	.	TRBV4-2	16	TRBJ1-3	CASSHPRTGSGNTIYF	TGTGCCAGCAGCCACCCCAGGACAGGCTCTGGAAACACCATATATTTT
.	few	TRBV6-6	13	TRBJ2-5	CASSYVGQETQYF	TGTGCCAGCAGTTATGTCGGACAAGAGACCCAGTACTTC
.	.	TRBV3-1	15	TRBJ1-1	CASSQALRLNTEAFF	TGTGCCAGCAGCCAAGCTTTGAGACTGAACACTGAAGCTTTCTTT